This T cell receptor (beta chain) was sequenced in a study of T cell changes during pregnancy in multiple sclerosis. Only in-frame clones appear in the TCRdb table, and some are missing; sequencing was by immunoSEQ multiplex PCR. The sample has approximately 65,000 clones, over 80% seen once. Germline V lookup: CDR1 MNHNS, CDR2 SASEGT. V was clipped by 4 bases and J by 2 bases; unmatched bases: 20. The CDR3 consists of 20 residues. The rearrangement joins TRBV6-1 to TRBJ1-2, with 9 bases lining up with TRBD1. This receptor was taken from a female donor with multiple sclerosis, enrolled in a pregnancy study. This sample comprised CD4+ T cells from peripheral blood mononuclear cells, obtained in the first trimester of pregnancy. In nucleotides, the CDR3 is TGTGCCAGCAGTGGCCTCCGCGAGCGAGACAGGGGGGGGCTCAACTATGGCTACACCTTC. Protein product: CASSGLRERDRGGLNYGYTF.